A single sample gave rise to the 19 T cell receptor beta chains below, sequenced in a study of T cells in Graves' hyperthyroidism and ophthalmopathy. Amplification of TCR beta CDR3 regions was performed using RNA transcripts as template. A first-round RT-PCR of the TCR CDR3 used the HTBI primer set. Using its own MiXCR run on the multiplex PCR reads, TCRdb lists one record per CDR3 protein. The table shows some 510,000 distinct CDR3 sequences, with around 21% occurring only once. Sample: blood. The source of these receptors is a man aged 18 to 29 with Graves' hyperthyroidism.

CDR3 protein: CASRKAPGRTYNSPLHF. The CDR3 region has the DNA TGTGCCAGCAGAAAAGCGCCGGGACGGACCTATAATTCACCCCTCCACTTT. The chain employs TRBV2 and TRBJ1-6; a weak D match, TRBD1 (5 bases). CDR3 length equals 17 residues. Germline V lookup: CDR1 SNHLY, CDR2 FYNNEI. V lost 6 bases to trimming and J lost 2 bases, with 17 bases between them.

The sample holds many counts of this clonotype. At one end, the junction sequence differs from germline, possibly due to a read error. The chain employs TRBV6-1 and TRBJ1-3; D uncertain. The germline V gene has CDR1 MNHNS and CDR2 SASEGT. The CDR3 is made up of 12 amino acids. The CDR3 sequence is CASSDGGNTIYF. The CDR3 DNA is TGTGCCAGTAGTGACGGTGGAAACACCATATATTTT.

This clonotype was observed at least ten times. This chain links TRBV9 with TRBJ2-7, with 8 bases identical to TRBD1. CDR3 size: 15 residues. The germline gives CDR1 SGDLS, CDR2 YYNGEE. Losses at the gene ends were 3 bases for V and 1 base for J; bases not matched to a gene: 6. CDR3 sequence: CASSAGTGSSYEQYF. The CDR3, as DNA: TGTGCCAGCAGCGCGGGGACAGGCTCGTCCTACGAGCAGTACTTC. The complete variable domain, with remaining parts taken from reference TRBV9 and TRBJ2-7, reads DSGVTQTPKHLITATGQRVTLRCSPRSGDLSVYWYQQSLDQGLQFLIQYYNGEERAKGNILERFSAQQFPDLHSELNLSSLELGDSALYFCASSAGTGSSYEQYFGPGTRLTVT.

In its sample, this clonotype was seen many times. J is TRBJ2-5 and V is TRBV2, with TRBD2 matching 9 bases. V shed 2 bases, J shed 0 bases, and the junction held 1 base outside the gene matches. Germline loops: CDR1 SNHLY, CDR2 FYNNEI. This CDR3 has 15 residues. The CDR3: CASSELAGNQETQYF. The CDR3 nucleotides are TGTGCCAGCAGTGAACTAGCGGGGAACCAAGAGACCCAGTACTTC.

This clonotype showed up many times. The rearrangement uses TRBV5-1 and TRBJ1-1, with 9 bases aligning to TRBD1. Per the germline V gene, CDR1 is SGHRS and CDR2 is YFSETQ. Unmatched junction bases numbered 1, after V lost 3 bases and J lost 1 base. The CDR3 is 14 amino acids. The CDR3 reads CASSSTGGNTEAFF. The DNA for the CDR3 is TGCGCCAGCAGCTCGACAGGGGGGAACACTGAAGCTTTCTTT.

This clonotype appeared many times. V and J are TRBV10-3 and TRBJ1-2, with D unresolved. CDR1 is ENHRY and CDR2 is SYGVKD in the germline V gene. V was cut by 10 bases and J by 10 bases, with 16 bases left in between. This CDR3 region has 11 residues. The CDR3 reads CATQMGLLYTF. The CDR3 DNA reads TGTGCCACTCAGATGGGCCTCCTCTACACCTTC.

This clonotype was seen repeatedly, ten times or more. The chain joins TRBV6-5 to TRBJ2-7, with 12 bases matching TRBD1. The junction had 4 bases not matched to a gene; V was cut back by 0 bases and J by 1 base. Germline V gene data show CDR1 as MNHEY and CDR2 as SVGAGI. The CDR3 has 17 residues. CDR3 amino acids: CASSYSSGQGASYEQYF. The CDR3 coding sequence is TGTGCCAGCAGTTACTCGTCGGGACAGGGGGCGTCCTACGAGCAGTACTTC.

This clonotype was observed a handful of times. The chain employs TRBV4-1 and TRBJ2-5; D might be TRBD1 (5 bases). V lost 2 bases and J 5 bases, leaving 12 bases between the germline ends. The CDR3 extends over 14 amino acids. In germline, CDR1 is MGHRA, CDR2 YSYEKL. CDR3 region: CASSQIGVGETQYF. DNA for the CDR3: TGCGCCAGCAGCCAAATAGGGGTCGGGGAGACCCAGTACTTC.

This clonotype was recorded many times. V and J are TRBV6-4 and TRBJ2-2; TRBD1 agrees at 9 bases. The trim removed 5 bases at V and 6 bases at J, leaving 13 bases unmatched. Germline V gives CDR1 MRHNA, CDR2 SNTAGT. CDR3 length: 17 amino acids. CDR3 residues: CASSNRDREFVAGELFF. In DNA, the CDR3 is TGTGCCAGCAGTAACCGGGACAGGGAATTCGTCGCCGGGGAGCTGTTTTTT.

The chain combines TRBV7-9 with TRBJ1-2; perhaps TRBD1 as D (6 bases). V gave up 5 bases and J gave up 7 bases, with 17 bases separating them. Per germline, CDR1 SEHNR and CDR2 FQNEAQ (reference sequence). The CDR3 has 14 amino acids. The CDR3 DNA sequence: TGTGCCAGCAGCACCAGAGGACTGGGGGCTGGCTACACCTTC. This translates into CASSTRGLGAGYTF. The full variable domain, its missing parts supplied by reference TRBV7-9 and TRBJ1-2, is DTGVSQNPRHKITKRGQNVTFRCDPISEHNRLYWYRQTLGQGPEFLTYFQNEAQLEKSRLLSDRFSAERPKGSFSTLEIQRTEQGDSAMYLCASSTRGLGAGYTFGSGTRLTVV.

The genes are TRBV6-5 and TRBJ1-2; 7 nucleotides align to TRBD1. Germline V lookup: CDR1 MNHEY, CDR2 SVGAGI. The V segment lost 5 bases and the J segment 0 bases; nucleotides outside the gene matches: 3. This CDR3 has 14 amino acids. In DNA form, the CDR3 reads TGTGCCAGCAGTAACAGGGGATCTAACTATGGCTACACCTTC. Protein: CASSNRGSNYGYTF.

In this sample, this clonotype turned up a few times. This chain's CDR3 is CASSPSGREDTGELFF. The CDR3 nucleotides are TGTGCCAGCAGTCCAAGCGGGAGGGAGGACACCGGGGAGCTGTTTTTT. V usage is TRBV28 and J usage is TRBJ2-2, with 10 bases matching TRBD2. The CDR3 has 16 amino acids. The V gene's germline CDR1 is MDHEN and CDR2 SYDVKM. V gave up 5 bases and J gave up 3 bases; unmatched junction bases: 6.

This clonotype was counted ten times or more. This chain uses TRBV12-3 or TRBV12-4 with TRBJ1-1; unclear D gene. CDR3 size: 10 residues. Trimming left V 6 bases short and J 7 bases short, with 6 bases between. The DNA for the CDR3 is TGTGCCAGCAGGGGCCATGAAGCTTTCTTT. It yields the protein CASRGHEAFF.

Concerning this clonotype itself: The conserved final phenylalanine or tryptophan is absent from the CDR3, which likely points to a read error. This sequence joins TRBV27 and TRBJ1-5, with D possibly TRBD1 on 5 matching bases. CDR1 is MNHEY, CDR2 SMNVEV, per germline (reference sequence). The CDR3 loop spans 15 amino acids. V was pared by 6 bases and J by 3 bases, with 15 bases between. The CDR3 is CASSLGTDSNQPQHV. CDR3 nucleotides: TGTGCCAGCAGCCTCGGGACGGACTCCAATCAGCCCCAGCATGTT.

This clonotype was recorded many times. The V gene is TRBV7-2, the J gene TRBJ1-1; 9 nucleotides match TRBD1. This CDR3 spans 14 amino acids. Unmatched junction bases numbered 6, after V lost 5 bases and J lost 5 bases. Germline V CDR1 and CDR2: SGHTA, FQGNSA. CDR3 protein: CASSLWDRATEAFF. CDR3 coding DNA: TGTGCCAGCAGCCTCTGGGACAGGGCGACTGAAGCTTTCTTT. The variable domain in full, completed from reference TRBV7-2 and TRBJ1-1, reads GAGVSQSPSNKVTEKGKDVELRCDPISGHTALYWYRQSLGQGLEFLIYFQGNSAPDKSGLPSDRFSAERTGGSVSTLTIQRTQQEDSAVYLCASSLWDRATEAFFGQGTRLTVV.

At least ten counts were recorded for this clonotype. The V and J genes are TRBV6-8 and TRBJ1-2; possibly TRBD1 for D (5 bases). There are 13 residues in the CDR3. CDR1 is MNHGY, CDR2 SAAAGT, per germline. Trimming pared 4 bases from V and 3 bases from J, leaving 9 bases between. This chain's CDR3 is CASSSSGHYGYTF. The CDR3 DNA sequence: TGTGCCAGCAGTTCCTCAGGGCACTATGGCTACACCTTC.

V usage is TRBV4-1 and J usage is TRBJ2-7; a weak D match, TRBD2 (7 bases). CDR1 and CDR2 from the germline V gene are MGHRA and YSYEKL. This CDR3 has 15 amino acids. Trimming pared 1 base from V and 6 bases from J, leaving 16 bases between. The CDR3 here is CASSQGTRGRSEQYF. Written as DNA, the CDR3 is TGCGCCAGCAGCCAAGGGACTAGGGGGAGGAGCGAGCAGTACTTC.

This clonotype was seen at least ten times. The rearrangement links TRBV30 to TRBJ1-1, with 9 bases identical to TRBD1. CDR3 length equals 11 residues. V trimming: 5 bases; J trimming: 7 bases; junction bases outside the gene matches: 2. The germline V gene encodes CDR1 GTSNPN and CDR2 SVGIG (reference sequence). This CDR3 is CAWEDRGEAFF. The CDR3 bases are TGTGCCTGGGAGGACAGGGGTGAAGCTTTCTTT.

About this clonotype itself: A read error is possible here, since a much larger clone lies one base away. The chain links TRBV12-3 or TRBV12-4 to TRBJ1-1; perhaps TRBD1 as D (5 bases). The CDR3 extends over 12 amino acids. The CDR3, as DNA: TGTGCCAGCCATCGAGGGACCGCTGAATCTTCCTTT. Protein product: CASHRGTAESSF.